These 23 T cell receptor beta chains were all obtained from the same sample, sequenced in a study of T cells after yellow fever vaccination. From the 5' RACE reads, TCRdb called clonotypes with MiXCR, one entry per CDR3 protein. The table includes around 600,000 distinct CDR3 sequences, 12% detected once. Sequencing was performed on PBMCs, taken on the day of the yellow fever booster vaccination. These receptors all stem from a man younger than 45 who received the YFV17D yellow fever vaccine.

J is TRBJ2-7 and V is TRBV6-2 or TRBV6-3; D unclear. CDR1 is MNHEY, CDR2 SVGEGT, per germline. Trimming took off 0 bases at V and 3 bases at J, with 9 bases between the two ends. This CDR3 spans 14 amino acids. DNA of the CDR3: TGTGCCAGCAGTTACTCGTTGGCGAACTACGAGCAGTACTTC. Amino acid sequence: CASSYSLANYEQYF.

This chain connects TRBV11-2 to TRBJ2-3; D gene unclear. This CDR3 contains 13 residues. Germline V gives CDR1 SGHAT, CDR2 FQNNGV. V lost 5 bases and J lost 0, with 6 bases in between. The CDR3 is CASSGYSTDTQYF. In DNA form, the CDR3 reads TGTGCCAGCAGCGGTTATAGCACAGATACGCAGTATTTT.

The rearrangement joins TRBV5-5 to TRBJ2-5, with D hard to call. The CDR3 totals 14 residues. V dropped 0 bases and J dropped 4 bases, with 10 bases sitting between them. Germline assignment: CDR1 SGHKS and CDR2 YYEKEE (reference sequence). The CDR3 sequence is CASSLASEGETQYF. Here the CDR3 DNA reads TGTGCCAGCAGCTTGGCCTCTGAAGGAGAGACCCAGTACTTC.

This chain connects TRBV29-1 to TRBJ2-7; D possibly matches TRBD1 or TRBD2 (6 bases each). Germline-derived CDR1 and CDR2 are SQVTM and ANQGSEA. The CDR3 covers 16 residues. V lost 0 bases and J lost 3, with 18 bases in between. The DNA of the CDR3 is TGCAGCGTTGAAGATGTATCCCTCGGGGGCGGCTACGAGCAGTACTTC. Translation gives CSVEDVSLGGGYEQYF.

The rearrangement uses TRBV20-1 and TRBJ2-2; 11 bases are shared with TRBD2. There are 16 residues in the CDR3. Germline V CDR1 and CDR2: DFQATT, SNEGSKA (reference sequence). V lost 2 bases and J lost 0; bases outside the gene matches: 2. CDR3 amino acids: CSARKGLAANTGELFF. The CDR3 coding sequence is TGCAGTGCTAGAAAGGGACTAGCGGCGAACACCGGGGAGCTGTTTTTT.

This clonotype was recorded a few times. This rearrangement joins TRBV5-1 to TRBJ1-4; D is possibly TRBD1 (5 bases). The germline V and J ends were trimmed by 4 bases and 4 bases, with 17 bases remaining between them. Germline V gene lookup returns CDR1 SGHRS and CDR2 YFSETQ. The CDR3 extends over 16 amino acids. The CDR3 is CASSIEGRGYNEKLFF. CDR3 DNA sequence: TGCGCCAGCAGCATAGAGGGACGGGGGTATAATGAAAAACTGTTTTTT.

This clonotype was counted a few times. The V and J genes are TRBV11-2 and TRBJ2-7; D not certain. Trimming removed 8 bases from V and 4 bases from J, with 15 bases in between. This CDR3 comprises 13 residues. Germline V gene lookup returns CDR1 SGHAT and CDR2 FQNNGV. The CDR3 nucleotides are TGTGCCAGCGGGCGGCTTTCTGAGTACGAGCAGTACTTC. Translated, it gives CASGRLSEYEQYF.

This clonotype was seen more than once but under ten times. This rearrangement joins TRBV10-3 to TRBJ1-1; D uncertain. The ends were cut back, 3 bases at V and 0 bases at J, with 2 bases in the middle. CDR1 ENHRY and CDR2 SYGVKD come from the germline V gene. The CDR3 is made up of 12 amino acids. The CDR3 reads CAISDMNTEAFF. The CDR3, as DNA: TGTGCCATCAGTGATATGAACACTGAAGCTTTCTTT.

This clonotype occurred a few times. The chain links TRBV24-1 to TRBJ2-5; 7 bases fit TRBD2. This CDR3 region has 15 residues. Losses at the gene ends were 1 base for V and 2 bases for J; bases not matched to a gene: 3. Germline-derived CDR1 and CDR2 are KGHDR and SFDVKD. The CDR3 region has the DNA TGTGCCACCAGTGATTTACGGGAGGATCAAGAGACCCAGTACTTC. Amino acid sequence: CATSDLREDQETQYF.

This clonotype was seen a handful of times. The chain joins TRBV11-2 to TRBJ2-1, with 10 bases fitting TRBD2. Germline loops: CDR1 SGHAT, CDR2 FQNNGV. The junction had 18 bases not matched to a gene; V was cut back by 5 bases and J by 8 bases. The CDR3 runs 18 residues. The CDR3: CASSRRGSGRAFTYEQFF. CDR3 bases: TGTGCCAGCAGCCGAAGGGGGAGCGGGAGGGCCTTTACGTATGAGCAGTTCTTC.

This clonotype turned up a few times. The chain links TRBV4-1 to TRBJ2-1, with 7 bases fitting TRBD2. After removal of 1 base from V and 7 bases from J, the junction contained 7 bases not matched to a gene. The CDR3 spans 15 residues. In germline, CDR1 is MGHRA, CDR2 YSYEKL. CDR3 residues: CASSQVGGPGNEQFF. As DNA, the CDR3 is TGCGCCAGCAGCCAAGTGGGAGGGCCGGGGAATGAGCAGTTCTTC.

About this clonotype itself: Compared with germline, one end of the junction differs, possibly owing to a read error. CDR3 in amino acids: CASSLGQNSGELFF. The CDR3 DNA reads TGCGCCAGCAGCCTGGGACAGAACAGCGGGGAGCTGTTTTTT. The chain joins TRBV5-1 to TRBJ2-2, with 7 bases matching TRBD1. CDR1 SGHRS and CDR2 YFSETQ come from the germline V gene. The CDR3 is 14 residues long.

V usage is TRBV6-2 or TRBV6-3 and J usage is TRBJ2-7; TRBD2 agrees at 7 bases. This CDR3 is built from 15 residues. V was pared by 2 bases and J by 11 bases, with 15 bases of the junction left unmatched. Per germline, CDR1 MNHEY and CDR2 SVGEGT. CDR3 residues: CASSYQGLPSTREYF. CDR3 nucleotides: TGTGCCAGCAGTTACCAGGGACTACCGTCGACGAGGGAGTACTTC.

This clonotype was counted a few times. The chain joins TRBV20-1 to TRBJ2-4; the match to TRBD1 covers 7 bases. Germline loops: CDR1 DFQATT, CDR2 SNEGSKA (reference sequence). CDR3 length: 18 residues. V lost 4 bases and J lost 0; bases outside the gene matches: 15. DNA of the CDR3: TGCAGTGCTATGAGACAGGGATCCTTTCCTCTAGCCAAAAACATTCAGTACTTC. Protein product: CSAMRQGSFPLAKNIQYF.

This clonotype has only a few counts. This chain uses TRBV19 with TRBJ2-5, with D hard to call. The CDR3 is 15 amino acids. The V gene lost 5 bases and the J gene lost 1 base, with 14 bases spanning the gap. Germline V gives CDR1 LNHDA, CDR2 SQIVND (reference sequence). The CDR3 is CASSLQAGGQETQYF. The CDR3 DNA follows: TGTGCCAGTAGTCTCCAGGCCGGCGGCCAAGAGACCCAGTACTTC. The variable domain in full, with the rest retrieved from reference TRBV19 and TRBJ2-5, is DGGITQSPKYLFRKEGQNVTLSCEQNLNHDAMYWYRQDPGQGLRLIYYSQIVNDFQKGDIAEGYSVSREKKESFPLTVTSAQKNPTAFYLCASSLQAGGQETQYFGPGTRLLVL.

The V and J genes are TRBV7-2 and TRBJ2-7; D is possibly TRBD1 (6 bases). Germline V gene lookup returns CDR1 SGHTA and CDR2 FQGNSA. The CDR3 runs 14 residues. Between the trimmed V and J ends, which lost 6 bases and 6 bases, there was a span of 18 bases. The CDR3 reads CASRLSGTSAEQYF. The CDR3 coding sequence is TGTGCCAGCAGACTATCCGGGACATCCGCCGAGCAGTACTTC. The variable domain in full, completed from reference TRBV7-2 and TRBJ2-7, reads GAGVSQSPSNKVTEKGKDVELRCDPISGHTALYWYRQSLGQGLEFLIYFQGNSAPDKSGLPSDRFSAERTGGSVSTLTIQRTQQEDSAVYLCASRLSGTSAEQYFGPGTRLTVT.

The V call is TRBV11-2, the J call TRBJ1-2; 9 bases fit TRBD1. After removal of 5 bases from V and 2 bases from J, the junction contained 6 bases not matched to a gene. Germline V gene sequence: CDR1 SGHAT, CDR2 FQNNGV. The CDR3 is 15 residues long. CDR3 amino acids: CASSHSGTGNYGYTF. As DNA, the CDR3 is TGTGCCAGCAGCCACTCCGGGACAGGGAACTATGGCTACACCTTC.

This clonotype occurred a few times. The genes are TRBV24-1 and TRBJ2-5, with 10 bases matching TRBD1. Unmatched junction bases numbered 4, after V lost 3 bases and J lost 1 base. CDR3 size: 16 residues. Germline V gene sequence: CDR1 KGHDR, CDR2 SFDVKD. The CDR3 sequence: CATSDTGQGIQETQYF. CDR3 nucleotides: TGTGCCACCAGTGATACGGGACAGGGGATCCAAGAGACCCAGTACTTC.

The chain's CDR3 is CASSFVAGGPDTQYF. DNA of the CDR3: TGTGCCAGCAGCTTTGTAGCGGGAGGCCCAGATACGCAGTATTTT. This chain joins TRBV11-1 and TRBJ2-3, with 10 bases lining up with TRBD2. Germline loops: CDR1 SGHAT, CDR2 FQDESV (reference sequence). J gave up 4 bases and V 3 bases, and 4 bases lay outside the gene matches. CDR3 length equals 15 residues.

The rearrangement links TRBV12-3 or TRBV12-4 to TRBJ2-2, with D perhaps TRBD2 (6 bases). Trimming took off 1 base at V and 4 bases at J, with 16 bases between the two ends. This CDR3 is built from 17 residues. The CDR3 bases are TGTGCCAGCAGTTTAGTTTGGGGTGGGGGACTCACCGGGGAGCTGTTTTTT. Residues: CASSLVWGGGLTGELFF.

This chain joins TRBV29-1 and TRBJ2-1; the match to TRBD2 covers 9 bases. The length of the CDR3 is 15 residues. Trimming at V came to 8 bases and at J to 7 bases, leaving 15 bases not matched to a gene. The germline V gene has CDR1 SQVTM and CDR2 ANQGSEA. CDR3 bases: TGCAGCACGGAGGCTGAGCGGGAGGCGGTGAATGAGCAGTTCTTC. Its translation: CSTEAEREAVNEQFF.

This clonotype was seen a handful of times. V and J are TRBV10-1 and TRBJ2-1; no clear D gene. Trimming took 2 bases from V and 0 from J, leaving 11 bases between them. CDR1 is WNHNN and CDR2 is SYGVQD in the germline V gene (reference sequence). This CDR3 is built from 16 residues. DNA of the CDR3: TGCGCCAGCAGTGAGAGGACGCCAAGCTCCTACAATGAGCAGTTCTTC. Its protein is CASSERTPSSYNEQFF.

This clonotype was observed a few times. This chain links TRBV20-1 with TRBJ1-1; weak D call: TRBD1 (5 bases). The V gene lost 7 bases and the J gene lost 6 bases, with 15 bases spanning the gap. There are 12 residues in the CDR3. Per germline, CDR1 DFQATT and CDR2 SNEGSKA (reference sequence). CDR3 nucleotides: TGCAGTGTCACTCAGGGAATCCCTGAAGCTTTCTTT. Translating it yields CSVTQGIPEAFF.